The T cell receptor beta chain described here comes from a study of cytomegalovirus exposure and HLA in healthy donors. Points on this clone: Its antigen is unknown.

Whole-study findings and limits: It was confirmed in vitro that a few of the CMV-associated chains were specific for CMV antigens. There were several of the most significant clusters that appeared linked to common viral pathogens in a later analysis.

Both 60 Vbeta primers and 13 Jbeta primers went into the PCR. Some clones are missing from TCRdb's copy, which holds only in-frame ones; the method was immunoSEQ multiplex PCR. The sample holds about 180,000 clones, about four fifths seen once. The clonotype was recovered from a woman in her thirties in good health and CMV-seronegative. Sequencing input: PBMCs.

CDR3 in amino acids: CASSEVGAKNIQYF. CDR3 DNA sequence: TGTGCCAGCAGTGAAGTCGGAGCCAAAAACATTCAGTACTTC. V is TRBV25-1 and J is TRBJ2-4, with D hard to call. Germline CDR1 reads MGHDK; CDR2 reads SYGVNS. The ends were cut back, 2 bases at V and 0 bases at J, with 5 bases in the middle. The CDR3 loop spans 14 amino acids.